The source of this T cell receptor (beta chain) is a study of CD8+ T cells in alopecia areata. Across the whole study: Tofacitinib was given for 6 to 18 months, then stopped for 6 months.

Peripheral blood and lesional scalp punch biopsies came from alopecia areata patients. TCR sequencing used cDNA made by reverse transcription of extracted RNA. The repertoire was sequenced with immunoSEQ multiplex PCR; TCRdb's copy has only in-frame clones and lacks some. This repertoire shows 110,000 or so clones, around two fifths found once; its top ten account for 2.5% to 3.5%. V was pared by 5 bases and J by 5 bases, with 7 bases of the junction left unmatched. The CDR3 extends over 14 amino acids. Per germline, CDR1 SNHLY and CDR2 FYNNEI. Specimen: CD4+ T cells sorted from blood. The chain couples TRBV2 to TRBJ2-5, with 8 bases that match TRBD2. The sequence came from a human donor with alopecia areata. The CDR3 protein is CASSLGLAQETQYF. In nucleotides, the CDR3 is TGTGCCAGCAGTTTAGGACTAGCCCAGGAGACCCAGTACTTC. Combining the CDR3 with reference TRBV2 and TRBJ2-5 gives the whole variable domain EPEVTQTPSHQVTQMGQEVILRCVPISNHLYFYWYRQILGQKVEFLVSFYNNEISEKSEIFDDQFSVERPDGSNFTLKIRSTKLEDSAMYFCASSLGLAQETQYFGPGTRLLVL.